The clone carrying this T cell receptor (beta chain) is a singleton in its sample. What it binds is unknown. These data belong to a study of T cell responses to AZD1222 COVID-19 vaccine. General study points: Among the donors, most were white British and more were female, and clonal diversity was possibly underestimated.

TCRdb's table, derived via immunoSEQ multiplex PCR, lists solely in-frame clones and lacks some. The sample holds roughly 120,000 clones, about 91% seen once. The V gene's germline CDR1 is SGDLS and CDR2 YYNGEE. The CDR3 has 14 amino acids. J gave up 3 bases and V 0 bases, and 2 bases lay outside the gene matches. The TCR comes from an adult in good health. Sequenced material: peripheral blood, taken on day 0 of AZD1222 vaccination. The rearrangement uses TRBV9 and TRBJ2-7; 8 nucleotides line up with TRBD2. CDR3 amino acids: CASSVVGTSYEQYF. CDR3 DNA: TGTGCCAGCAGCGTAGTCGGGACTAGCTACGAGCAGTACTTC.